This T cell receptor beta chain was recorded in a study of blood T cell repertoires in COVID-19. This CDR3 has 10 residues. V shed 7 bases, J shed 12 bases, and the junction held 6 bases outside the gene matches. From germline, CDR1 is SQVTM and CDR2 ANQGSEA. In the study's own analysis: It was from reference gene primer amplification that nucleated cell counts were estimated. Some clones are missing from TCRdb's copy, which holds only in-frame ones; the method was immunoSEQ multiplex PCR. V and J calls and clone size are as listed in that table; D and trimming were resolved from the DNA. The sample records roughly 230,000 clones, around four fifths being singletons.

The J gene is TRBJ1-2, the V gene TRBV29-1; 9 positions match TRBD1. The TCR was taken from an elderly woman with COVID-19, enrolled during active disease. The sequenced sample was peripheral blood. The CDR3 DNA reads TGCAGCGGGGGACAGGGTATTCACACCTTC. This translates into CSGGQGIHTF.